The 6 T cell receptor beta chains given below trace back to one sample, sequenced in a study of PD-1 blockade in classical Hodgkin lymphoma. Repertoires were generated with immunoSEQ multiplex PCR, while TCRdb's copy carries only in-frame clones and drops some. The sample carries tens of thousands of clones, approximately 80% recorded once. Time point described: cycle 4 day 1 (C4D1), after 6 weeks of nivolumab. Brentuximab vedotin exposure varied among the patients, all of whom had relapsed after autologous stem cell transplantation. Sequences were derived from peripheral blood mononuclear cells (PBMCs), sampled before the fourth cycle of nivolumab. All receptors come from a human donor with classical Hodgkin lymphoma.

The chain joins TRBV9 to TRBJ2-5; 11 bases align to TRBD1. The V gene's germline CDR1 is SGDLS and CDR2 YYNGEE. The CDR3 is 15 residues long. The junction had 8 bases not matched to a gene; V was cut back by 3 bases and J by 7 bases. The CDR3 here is CASSARDRGTGTQYF. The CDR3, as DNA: TGTGCCAGCAGCGCAAGGGACAGGGGGACGGGGACCCAGTACTTC.

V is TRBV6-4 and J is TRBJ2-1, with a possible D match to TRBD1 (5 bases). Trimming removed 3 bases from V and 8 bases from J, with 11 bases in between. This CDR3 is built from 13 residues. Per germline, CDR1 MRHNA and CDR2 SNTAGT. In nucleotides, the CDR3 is TGTGCCAGCAGTGAAGACAGAGAGGATGAGCAGTTCTTC. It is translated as CASSEDREDEQFF.

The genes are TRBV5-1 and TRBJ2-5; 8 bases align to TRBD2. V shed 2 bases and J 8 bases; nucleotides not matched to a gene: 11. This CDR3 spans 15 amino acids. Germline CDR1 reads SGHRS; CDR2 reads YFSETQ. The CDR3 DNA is TGCGCCAGCAGCTTTTCCGGGGGGGGCCCGAGAACCCAGTACTTC. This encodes CASSFSGGGPRTQYF.

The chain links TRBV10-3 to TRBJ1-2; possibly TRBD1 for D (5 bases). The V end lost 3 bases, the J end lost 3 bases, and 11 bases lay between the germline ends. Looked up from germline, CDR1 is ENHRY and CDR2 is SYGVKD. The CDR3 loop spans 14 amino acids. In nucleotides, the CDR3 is TGTGCCATCAGTGACAGGGAACCCTACTATGGCTACACCTTC. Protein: CAISDREPYYGYTF.

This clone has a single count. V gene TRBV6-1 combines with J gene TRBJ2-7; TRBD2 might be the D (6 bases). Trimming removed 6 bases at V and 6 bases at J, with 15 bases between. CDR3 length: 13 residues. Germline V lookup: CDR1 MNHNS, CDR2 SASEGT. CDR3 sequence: CASSPGLGTEQYF. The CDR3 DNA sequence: TGTGCCAGCAGCCCGGGACTGGGGACCGAGCAGTACTTC.

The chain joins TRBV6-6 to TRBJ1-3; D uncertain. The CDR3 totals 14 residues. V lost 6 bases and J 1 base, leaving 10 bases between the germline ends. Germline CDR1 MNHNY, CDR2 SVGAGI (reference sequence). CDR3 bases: TGTGCCAGCAGCCGGACGGGTTCTGGAAACACCATATATTTT. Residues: CASSRTGSGNTIYF.